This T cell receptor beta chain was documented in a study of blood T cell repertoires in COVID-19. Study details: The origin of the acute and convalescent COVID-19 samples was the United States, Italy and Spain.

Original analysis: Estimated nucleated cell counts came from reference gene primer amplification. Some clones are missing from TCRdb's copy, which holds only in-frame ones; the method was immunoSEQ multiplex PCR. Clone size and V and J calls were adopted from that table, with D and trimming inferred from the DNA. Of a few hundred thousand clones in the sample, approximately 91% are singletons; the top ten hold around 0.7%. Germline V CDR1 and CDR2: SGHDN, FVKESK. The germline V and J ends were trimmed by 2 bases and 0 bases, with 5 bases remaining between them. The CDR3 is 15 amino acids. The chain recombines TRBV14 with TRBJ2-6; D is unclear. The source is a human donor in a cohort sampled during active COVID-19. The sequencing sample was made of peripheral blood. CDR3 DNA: TGTGCCAGCAGCCAATATTCCTCTGGGGCCAACGTCCTGACTTTC. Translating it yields CASSQYSSGANVLTF.